Reported below is one T cell receptor (beta chain). As yet, its antigen is unknown. The donors gave bone marrow, and they were healthy. The PCR made use of 60 Vbeta and 13 Jbeta primers. Only in-frame clones appear in the TCRdb table, and some are missing; sequencing was by immunoSEQ multiplex PCR. The sample contains about 160,000 clones, approximately 80% of which appear only once. V trimming: 3 bases; J trimming: 3 bases; junction bases outside the gene matches: 6. The germline gives CDR1 SGDLS, CDR2 YYNGEE. The CDR3 runs 16 residues. The sample comes from a study of cytomegalovirus exposure and HLA in healthy donors. Across the whole study: The Caucasian-associated ancestry cluster contained 81% of the roughly 370 genotyped donors. Notes on the study in general: A later analysis appeared to link common viral pathogens to several of the most significant clusters. Most TCR beta V segments were productive about 87% or about 30% of the time in an earlier analysis.

The sequencing sample was made of PBMCs. This clonotype was obtained from a man between 50 and 59 years old in good health and CMV-seropositive. This chain uses TRBV9 with TRBJ2-1; TRBD2 matches at 10 bases. The CDR3 nucleotides read TGTGCCAGCAGCGCTTCCGGGACTAGCGACTACAATGAGCAGTTCTTC. Protein sequence: CASSASGTSDYNEQFF.